This TCR beta chain was sequenced in a study of T cell repertoires in cytomegalovirus infection. Study conclusions and caveats: Carriage of CMV together with the relevant HLA was identifiable through cumulative public TCR beta family frequency. It was HLA-C-restricted CMV-specific TCR beta clonotypes that dominated the response ex vivo.

TCRdb processed the reads anew with MiXCR; each CDR3 protein has one entry. Of 310,000 or so distinct CDR3 sequences in the sample, about 17% are singletons; the top ten hold around 13%. Notes on this clonotype: Its antigen is not known.

The length of the CDR3 is 17 residues. CDR1 is MDHEN and CDR2 is SYDVKM in the germline V gene. The V segment lost 3 bases and the J segment 5 bases; nucleotides outside the gene matches: 13. The TCR comes from a human donor in good health (CMV status not recorded). Some clones in this sample may be carry-over from other donors' samples. Sequencing was carried out using PBMCs. V gene TRBV28 combines with J gene TRBJ1-1; 9 bases are a match to TRBD1. The CDR3 coding sequence is TGTGCCAGCAGTTTCCCCGTGGACAGGGGCGCGGGGACTGAAGCTTTCTTT. As protein: CASSFPVDRGAGTEAFF.